The 6 T cell receptor beta chains reported below all come from one sample, sequenced in a study of blood T cell repertoires in COVID-19. Method: immunoSEQ multiplex PCR; TCRdb's copy keeps in-frame clones and lacks some. Counted here are roughly 360,000 clones, approximately 87% occurring once; the ten biggest clones make up 0.9% to 1%. The sample consisted of PBMCs or T cells enriched from blood (not recorded which). The receptor source for this set is a woman aged 30 to 39 with acute COVID-19.

The chain couples TRBV5-1 to TRBJ1-2, with 8 bases aligning to TRBD1. The germline CDR1 and CDR2 sequences are SGHRS and YFSETQ. The CDR3 consists of 16 residues. Trimming at V came to 4 bases and at J to 5 bases, leaving 13 bases not matched to a gene. The CDR3 here is CASSLTGDGQLYGYTF. DNA for the CDR3: TGCGCCAGCAGCCTGACAGGGGATGGGCAGCTGTATGGCTACACCTTC.

In this sample, this clone turned up once. This chain connects TRBV5-1 to TRBJ2-7, with TRBD2 matching 7 bases. Germline V gene data show CDR1 as SGHRS and CDR2 as YFSETQ. This CDR3 spans 15 amino acids. J gave up 0 bases and V 4 bases, and 7 bases lay outside the gene matches. The CDR3 bases are TGCGCCAGCAGCCTATTGGGGGGGGACTCCTACGAGCAGTACTTC. Protein sequence: CASSLLGGDSYEQYF.

This chain connects TRBV13 to TRBJ1-1, with a weak D call TRBD1 (5 bases). The CDR3 spans 13 residues. Germline V gene sequence: CDR1 PRHDT, CDR2 FYEKMQ (reference sequence). V lost 3 bases and J lost 0, with 5 bases in between. In nucleotides, the CDR3 is TGTGCCAGCAGCTTCAGGGTGAACACTGAAGCTTTCTTT. This gives the protein CASSFRVNTEAFF.

About this clone itself: The sample holds other DNA sequences that translate to the same CDR3. The chain recombines TRBV12-3 or TRBV12-4 with TRBJ1-4; D might be TRBD1 (6 bases). Trimming pared 6 bases from V and 10 bases from J, leaving 9 bases between. The CDR3 totals 11 residues. CDR3 amino acids: CASSLDRKLFF. CDR3 sequence (DNA): TGTGCCAGCAGCCTGGACAGAAAACTGTTTTTT.

In its sample, this clone was seen once. The V and J genes are TRBV27 and TRBJ1-5; D is ambiguous. In germline, CDR1 is MNHEY, CDR2 SMNVEV (reference sequence). This CDR3 is built from 13 residues. Between the trimmed V and J ends, which lost 5 bases and 6 bases, there was a span of 11 bases. CDR3 residues: CASSPRSVQPQHF. As DNA, the CDR3 is TGTGCCAGCAGTCCTCGGTCGGTTCAGCCCCAGCATTTT.

The chain joins TRBV2 to TRBJ1-2, with D possibly matching TRBD1 (5 bases). Germline values: CDR1 SNHLY, CDR2 FYNNEI. V lost 3 bases and J 4 bases, leaving 12 bases between the germline ends. The CDR3 runs to 14 residues. The CDR3: CASSEQGFGYGYTF. The DNA of the CDR3 is TGTGCCAGCAGTGAGCAGGGCTTTGGCTATGGCTACACCTTC.